This T cell receptor (beta chain) comes out of a study of blood T cell repertoires in COVID-19. Libraries were prepared by immunoSEQ multiplex PCR; TCRdb keeps only in-frame clonotypes and omits some of them. This table holds 360,000 or so clones, around 83% found once. The sequence came from a woman aged 45-60 years who had recovered from COVID-19. The sequenced material came from PBMCs or T cells enriched from blood (not recorded which).

CDR3 region: CASSYLDTNTEAFF. CDR3 coding DNA: TGTGCCAGCAGTTACTTAGACACGAACACTGAAGCTTTCTTT. This chain links TRBV6-2 or TRBV6-3 with TRBJ1-1; no firm D call. The germline V gene encodes CDR1 MNHEY and CDR2 SVGEGT. The V end lost 1 base, the J end lost 1 base, and 7 bases lay between the germline ends. This CDR3 is 14 amino acids long.